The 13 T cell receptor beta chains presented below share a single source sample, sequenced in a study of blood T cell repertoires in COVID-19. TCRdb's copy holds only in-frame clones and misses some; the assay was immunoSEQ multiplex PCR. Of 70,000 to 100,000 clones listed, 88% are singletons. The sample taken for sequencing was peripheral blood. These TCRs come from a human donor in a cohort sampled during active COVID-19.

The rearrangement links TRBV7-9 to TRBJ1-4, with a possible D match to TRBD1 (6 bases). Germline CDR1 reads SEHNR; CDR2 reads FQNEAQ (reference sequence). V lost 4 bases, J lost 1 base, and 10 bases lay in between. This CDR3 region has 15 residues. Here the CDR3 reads CASSSEGETNEKLFF. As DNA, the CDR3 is TGTGCCAGCAGCTCAGAGGGGGAAACTAATGAAAAACTGTTTTTT.

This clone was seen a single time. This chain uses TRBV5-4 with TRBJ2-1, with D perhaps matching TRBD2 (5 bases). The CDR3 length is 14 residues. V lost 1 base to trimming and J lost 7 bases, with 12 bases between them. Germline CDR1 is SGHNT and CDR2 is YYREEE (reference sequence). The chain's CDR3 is CASSLSGSGNEQFF. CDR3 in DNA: TGTGCCAGCAGCTTGAGCGGCTCCGGAAATGAGCAGTTCTTC.

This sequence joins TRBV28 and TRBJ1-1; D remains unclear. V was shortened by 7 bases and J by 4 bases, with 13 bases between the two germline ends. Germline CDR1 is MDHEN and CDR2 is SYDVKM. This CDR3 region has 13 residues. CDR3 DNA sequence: TGTGCCAGCATTCTTGGTGGCGGCACTGAAGCTTTCTTT. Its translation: CASILGGGTEAFF.

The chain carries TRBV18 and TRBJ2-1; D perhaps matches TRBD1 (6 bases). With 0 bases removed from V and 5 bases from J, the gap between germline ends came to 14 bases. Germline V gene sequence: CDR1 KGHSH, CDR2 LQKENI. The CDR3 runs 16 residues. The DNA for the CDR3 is TGTGCCAGCTCACCACCGTCTCAGGGGCGGGACAATGAGCAGTTCTTC. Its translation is CASSPPSQGRDNEQFF.

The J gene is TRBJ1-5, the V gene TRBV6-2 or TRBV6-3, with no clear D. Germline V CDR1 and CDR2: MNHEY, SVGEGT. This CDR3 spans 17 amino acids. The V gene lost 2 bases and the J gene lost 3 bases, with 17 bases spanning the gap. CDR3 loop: CASSYKIHQVNNQPQHF. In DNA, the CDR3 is TGTGCCAGCAGTTACAAGATTCATCAGGTGAACAATCAGCCCCAGCATTTT.

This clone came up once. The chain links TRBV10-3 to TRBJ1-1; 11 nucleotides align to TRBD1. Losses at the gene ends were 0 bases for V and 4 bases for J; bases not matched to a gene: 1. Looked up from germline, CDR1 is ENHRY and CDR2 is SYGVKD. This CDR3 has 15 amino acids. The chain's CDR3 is CAISESGTGGTEAFF. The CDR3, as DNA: TGTGCCATCAGTGAGTCCGGGACAGGGGGCACTGAAGCTTTCTTT.

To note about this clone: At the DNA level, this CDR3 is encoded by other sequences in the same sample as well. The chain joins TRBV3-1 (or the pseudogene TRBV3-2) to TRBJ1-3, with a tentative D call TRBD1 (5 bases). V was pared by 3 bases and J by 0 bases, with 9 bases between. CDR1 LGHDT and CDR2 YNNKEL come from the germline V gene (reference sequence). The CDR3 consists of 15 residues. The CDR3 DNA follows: TGTGCCAGCAGCCAGAGACAGTACTCTGGAAACACCATATATTTT. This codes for CASSQRQYSGNTIYF.

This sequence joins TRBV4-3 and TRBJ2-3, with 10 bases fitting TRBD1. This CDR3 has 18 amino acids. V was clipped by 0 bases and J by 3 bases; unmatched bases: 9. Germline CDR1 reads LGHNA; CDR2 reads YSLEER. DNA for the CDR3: TGCGCCAGCAGCCAAGATACCCAGACAGGGGGCGCGACAGATACGCAGTATTTT. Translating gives CASSQDTQTGGATDTQYF.

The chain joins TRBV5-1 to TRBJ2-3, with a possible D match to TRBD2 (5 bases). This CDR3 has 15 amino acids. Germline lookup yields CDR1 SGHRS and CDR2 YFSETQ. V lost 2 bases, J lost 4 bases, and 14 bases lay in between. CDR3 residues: CASSLKTNRADTQYF. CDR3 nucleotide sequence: TGCGCCAGCAGCTTAAAGACTAACCGAGCAGATACGCAGTATTTT.

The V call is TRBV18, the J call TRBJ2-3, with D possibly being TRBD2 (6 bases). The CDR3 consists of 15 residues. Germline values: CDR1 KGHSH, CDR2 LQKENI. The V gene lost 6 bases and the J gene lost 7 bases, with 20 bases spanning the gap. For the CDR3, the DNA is TGTGCCAGCTCTTCGTGGGAACGGGAGAGGAATACGCAGTATTTT. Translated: CASSSWERERNTQYF. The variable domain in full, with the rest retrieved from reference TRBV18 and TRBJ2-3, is NAGVMQNPRHLVRRRGQEARLRCSPMKGHSHVYWYRQLPEEGLKFMVYLQKENIIDESGMPKERFSAEFPKEGPSILRIQQVVRGDSAAYFCASSSWERERNTQYFGPGTRLTVL.

The DNA of the CDR3 is TGCAGCGTTGAAAGCGGGAGCACAGATACGCAGTATTTT. Its protein is CSVESGSTDTQYF. The chain has TRBV29-1 and TRBJ2-3, with D maybe TRBD2 (6 bases). V was clipped by 2 bases and J by 0 bases, with 6 bases between them. In germline, CDR1 is SQVTM, CDR2 ANQGSEA. The CDR3 is 13 residues long.

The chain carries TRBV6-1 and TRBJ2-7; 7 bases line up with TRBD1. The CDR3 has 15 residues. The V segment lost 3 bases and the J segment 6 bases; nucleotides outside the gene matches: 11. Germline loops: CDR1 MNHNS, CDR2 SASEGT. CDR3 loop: CASSETGKKVGEQYF. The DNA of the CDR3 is TGTGCCAGCAGTGAGACAGGGAAGAAGGTTGGCGAGCAGTACTTC.

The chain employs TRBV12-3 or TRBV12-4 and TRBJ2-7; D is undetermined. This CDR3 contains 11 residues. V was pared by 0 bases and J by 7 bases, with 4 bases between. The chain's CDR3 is CASSLAREQYF. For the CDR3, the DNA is TGTGCCAGCAGTTTAGCTCGGGAGCAGTACTTC.